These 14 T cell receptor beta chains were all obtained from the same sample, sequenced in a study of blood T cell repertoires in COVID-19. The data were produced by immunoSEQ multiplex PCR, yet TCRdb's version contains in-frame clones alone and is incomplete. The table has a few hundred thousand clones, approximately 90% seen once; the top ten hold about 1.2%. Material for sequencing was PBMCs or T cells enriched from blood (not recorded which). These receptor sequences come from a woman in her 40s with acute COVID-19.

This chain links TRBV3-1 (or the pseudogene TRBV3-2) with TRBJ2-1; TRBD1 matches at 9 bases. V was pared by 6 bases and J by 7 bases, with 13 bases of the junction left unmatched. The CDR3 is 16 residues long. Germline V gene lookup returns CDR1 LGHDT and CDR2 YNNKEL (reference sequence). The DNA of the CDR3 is TGTGCCAGCAGGTCTACAGGGGGCGTTCTTGGGAATGAGCAGTTCTTC. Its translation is CASRSTGGVLGNEQFF.

The CDR3 protein is CASSQEGGDRAFYNEQFF. The CDR3 region has the DNA TGCGCCAGCAGCCAAGAAGGGGGGGACAGGGCCTTTTACAATGAGCAGTTCTTC. This chain links TRBV4-3 with TRBJ2-1; 9 nucleotides match TRBD1. The CDR3 is 18 residues long. In germline, CDR1 is LGHNA, CDR2 YSLEER. The trim removed 0 bases at V and 4 bases at J, leaving 10 bases unmatched.

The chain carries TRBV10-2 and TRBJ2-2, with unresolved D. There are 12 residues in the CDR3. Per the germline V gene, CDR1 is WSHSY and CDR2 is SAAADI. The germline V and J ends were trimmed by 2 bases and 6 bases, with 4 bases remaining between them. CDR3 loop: CASSEISGELFF. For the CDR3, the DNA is TGCGCCAGCAGTGAGATATCCGGGGAGCTGTTTTTT.

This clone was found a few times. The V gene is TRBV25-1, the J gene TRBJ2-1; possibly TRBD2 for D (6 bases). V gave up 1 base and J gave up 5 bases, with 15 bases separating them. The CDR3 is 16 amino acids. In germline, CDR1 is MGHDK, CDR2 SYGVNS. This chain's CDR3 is CASSESAGLLNNEQFF. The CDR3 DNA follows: TGTGCCAGCAGTGAATCAGCGGGTCTTCTTAACAATGAGCAGTTCTTC.

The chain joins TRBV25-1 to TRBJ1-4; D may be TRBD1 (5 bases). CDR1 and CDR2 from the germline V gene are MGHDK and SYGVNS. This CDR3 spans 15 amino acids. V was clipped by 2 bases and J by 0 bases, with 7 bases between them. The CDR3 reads CASSETGATNEKLFF. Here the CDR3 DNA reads TGTGCCAGCAGTGAAACAGGCGCAACTAATGAAAAACTGTTTTTT.

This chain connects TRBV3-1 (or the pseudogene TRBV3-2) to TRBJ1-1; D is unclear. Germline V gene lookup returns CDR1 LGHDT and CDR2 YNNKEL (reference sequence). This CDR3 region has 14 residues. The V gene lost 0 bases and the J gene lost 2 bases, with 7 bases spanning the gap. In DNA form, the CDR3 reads TGTGCCAGCAGCCAAGATACAGCCAACACTGAAGCTTTCTTT. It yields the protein CASSQDTANTEAFF.

In nucleotides, the CDR3 is TGCAGCGTTGAAGATCAGGGCCAGCCCCAGCATTTT. This translates into CSVEDQGQPQHF. V gene TRBV29-1 combines with J gene TRBJ1-5; TRBD1 might be the D (5 bases). The CDR3 spans 12 residues. With 0 bases removed from V and 7 bases from J, the gap between germline ends came to 7 bases. The germline V gene has CDR1 SQVTM and CDR2 ANQGSEA.

The CDR3 sequence: CASSDLAFEALHF. CDR3 DNA: TGTGCCAGCAGTGATTTAGCTTTTGAGGCCCTCCACTTT. The rearrangement links TRBV2 to TRBJ1-6; D is unclear. Germline V lookup: CDR1 SNHLY, CDR2 FYNNEI. The CDR3 sequence is 13 residues long. V was cut by 3 bases and J by 14 bases, with 14 bases left in between. Full variable domain (rest looked up from reference TRBV2 and TRBJ1-6): EPEVTQTPSHQVTQMGQEVILRCVPISNHLYFYWYRQILGQKVEFLVSFYNNEISEKSEIFDDQFSVERPDGSNFTLKIRSTKLEDSAMYFCASSDLAFEALHFGNGTRLTVT.

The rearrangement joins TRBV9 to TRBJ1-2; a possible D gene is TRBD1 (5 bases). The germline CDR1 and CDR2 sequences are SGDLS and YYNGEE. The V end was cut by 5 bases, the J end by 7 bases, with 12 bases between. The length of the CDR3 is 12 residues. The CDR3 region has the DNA TGTGCCAGCAGGGAGTACAGGTCTGGCTACACCTTC. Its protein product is CASREYRSGYTF.

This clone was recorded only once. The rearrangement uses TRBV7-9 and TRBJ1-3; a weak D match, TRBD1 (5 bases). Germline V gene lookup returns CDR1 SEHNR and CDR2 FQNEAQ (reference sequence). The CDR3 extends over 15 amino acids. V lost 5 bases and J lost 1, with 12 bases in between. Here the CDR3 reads CASSGRQISGNTIYF. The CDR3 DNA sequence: TGTGCCAGCAGCGGGCGACAGATTTCTGGAAACACCATATATTTT.

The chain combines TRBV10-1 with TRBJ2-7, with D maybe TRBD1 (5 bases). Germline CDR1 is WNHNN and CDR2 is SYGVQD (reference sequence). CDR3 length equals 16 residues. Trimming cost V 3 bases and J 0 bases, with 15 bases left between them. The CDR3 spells CASSDGQGVFSYEQYF. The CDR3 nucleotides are TGCGCCAGCAGTGACGGTCAGGGCGTTTTCTCCTACGAGCAGTACTTC.

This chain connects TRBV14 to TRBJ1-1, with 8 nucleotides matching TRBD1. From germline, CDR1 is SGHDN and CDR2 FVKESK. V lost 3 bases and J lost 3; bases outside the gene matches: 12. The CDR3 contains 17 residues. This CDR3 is CASSHLTGAGGDTEAFF. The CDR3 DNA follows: TGTGCCAGCAGCCACCTAACCGGAGCAGGGGGCGACACTGAAGCTTTCTTT.

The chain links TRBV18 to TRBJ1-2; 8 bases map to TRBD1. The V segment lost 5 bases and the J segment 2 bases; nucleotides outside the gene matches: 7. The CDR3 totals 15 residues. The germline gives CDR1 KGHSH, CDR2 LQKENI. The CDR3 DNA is TGTGCCAGCTCAGCCGAACAGGGGGGAAACTATGGCTACACCTTC. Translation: CASSAEQGGNYGYTF.

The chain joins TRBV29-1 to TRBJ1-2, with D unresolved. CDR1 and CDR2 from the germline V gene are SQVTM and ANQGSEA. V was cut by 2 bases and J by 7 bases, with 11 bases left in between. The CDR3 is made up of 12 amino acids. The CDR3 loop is CSVESVNSGYTF. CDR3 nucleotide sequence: TGCAGCGTTGAATCGGTGAATTCTGGCTACACCTTC. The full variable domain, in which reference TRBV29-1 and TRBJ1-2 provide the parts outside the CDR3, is SAVISQKPSRDICQRGTSLTIQCQVDSQVTMMFWYRQQPGQSLTLIATANQGSEATYESGFVIDKFPISRPNLTFSTLTVSNMSPEDSSIYLCSVESVNSGYTFGSGTRLTVV.